What follows is one T cell receptor beta chain and its context. This entry comes from a study of T cell changes during pregnancy in multiple sclerosis. CDR3 size: 15 residues. CDR1 is GTSNPN and CDR2 is SVGIG in the germline V gene (reference sequence). With 5 bases removed from V and 0 bases from J, the gap between germline ends came to 16 bases. TCRdb's table, derived via immunoSEQ multiplex PCR, lists solely in-frame clones and lacks some. Of tens of thousands of clones listed, about nine tenths are singletons. The clonotype originates from a female donor in good health, enrolled as a control in a pregnancy study. The sample consisted of peripheral blood, taken in the first trimester of pregnancy. This chain joins TRBV30 and TRBJ1-2, with a possible D match to TRBD1 (5 bases). Here the CDR3 reads CAWLNGGKANYGYTF. CDR3 bases: TGTGCCTGGCTAAACGGGGGAAAAGCTAACTATGGCTACACCTTC.